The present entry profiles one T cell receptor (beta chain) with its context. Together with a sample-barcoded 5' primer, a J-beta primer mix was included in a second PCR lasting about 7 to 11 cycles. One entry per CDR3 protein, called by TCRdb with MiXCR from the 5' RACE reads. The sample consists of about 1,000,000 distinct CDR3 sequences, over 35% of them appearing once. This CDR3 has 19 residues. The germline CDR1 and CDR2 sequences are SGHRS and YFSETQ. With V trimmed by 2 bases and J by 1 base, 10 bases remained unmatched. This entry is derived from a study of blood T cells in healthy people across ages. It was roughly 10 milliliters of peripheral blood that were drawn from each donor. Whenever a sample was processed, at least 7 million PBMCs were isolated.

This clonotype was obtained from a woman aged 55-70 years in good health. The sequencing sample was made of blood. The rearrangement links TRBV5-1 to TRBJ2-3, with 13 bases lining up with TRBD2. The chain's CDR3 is CASSLVLAGGRTGTDTQYF. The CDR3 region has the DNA TGCGCCAGCAGCTTAGTACTAGCGGGAGGGCGAACAGGCACAGATACGCAGTATTTT. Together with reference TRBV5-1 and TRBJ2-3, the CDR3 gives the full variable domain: KAGVTQTPRYLIKTRGQQVTLSCSPISGHRSVSWYQQTPGQGLQFLFEYFSETQRNKGNFPGRFSGRQFSNSRSEMNVSTLELGDSALYLCASSLVLAGGRTGTDTQYFGPGTRLTVL.